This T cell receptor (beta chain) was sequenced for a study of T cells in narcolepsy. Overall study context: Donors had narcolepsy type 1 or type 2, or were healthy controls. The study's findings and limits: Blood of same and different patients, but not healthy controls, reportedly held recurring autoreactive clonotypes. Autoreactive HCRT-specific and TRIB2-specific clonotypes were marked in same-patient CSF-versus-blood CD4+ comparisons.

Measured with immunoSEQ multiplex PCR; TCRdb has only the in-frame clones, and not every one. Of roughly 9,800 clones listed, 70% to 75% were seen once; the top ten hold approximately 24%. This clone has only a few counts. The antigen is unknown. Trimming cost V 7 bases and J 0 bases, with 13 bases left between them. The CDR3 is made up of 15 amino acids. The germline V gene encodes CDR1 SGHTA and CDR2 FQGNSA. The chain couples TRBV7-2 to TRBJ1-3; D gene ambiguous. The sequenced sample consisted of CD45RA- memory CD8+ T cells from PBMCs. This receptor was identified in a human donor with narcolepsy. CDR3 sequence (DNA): TGTGCCAGCACTACTGACGGAAGCTCTGGAAACACCATATATTTT. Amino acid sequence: CASTTDGSSGNTIYF. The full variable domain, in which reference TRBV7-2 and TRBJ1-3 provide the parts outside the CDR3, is GAGVSQSPSNKVTEKGKDVELRCDPISGHTALYWYRQSLGQGLEFLIYFQGNSAPDKSGLPSDRFSAERTGGSVSTLTIQRTQQEDSAVYLCASTTDGSSGNTIYFGEGSWLTVV.